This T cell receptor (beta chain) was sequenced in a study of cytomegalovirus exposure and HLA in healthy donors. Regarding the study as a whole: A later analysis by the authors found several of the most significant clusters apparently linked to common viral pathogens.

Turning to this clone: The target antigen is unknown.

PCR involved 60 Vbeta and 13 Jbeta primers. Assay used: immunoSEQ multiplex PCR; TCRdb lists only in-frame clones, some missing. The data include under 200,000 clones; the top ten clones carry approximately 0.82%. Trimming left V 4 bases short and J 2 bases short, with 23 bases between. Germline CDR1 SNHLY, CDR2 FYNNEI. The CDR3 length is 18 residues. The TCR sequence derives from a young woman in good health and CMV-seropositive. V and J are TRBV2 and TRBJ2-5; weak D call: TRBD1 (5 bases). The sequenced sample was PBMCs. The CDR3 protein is CASSGRPGHLLPQETQYF. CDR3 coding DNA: TGTGCCAGCAGTGGAAGACCCGGACACCTGCTTCCTCAAGAGACCCAGTACTTC.